The entry below gives a single T cell receptor (beta chain) sequence along with its context. Its antigen is as yet unknown. This entry belongs to a study of CD8 T cells in Susac syndrome. RNA was extracted with the RNeasy kit, and a quantity of roughly 0.5 to 1 ug was reverse transcribed using random hexamers. TCRdb recomputed calls from the immunoSEQ multiplex PCR reads with MiXCR, one row per CDR3 protein. The sample holds approximately 210,000 distinct CDR3 sequences, about 94% seen once. Study-wide findings and caveats: Expansion of clones was not seen in the CD4+ T cell repertoires of Susac syndrome.

The CDR3 is 16 amino acids. Germline-derived CDR1 and CDR2 are MDHEN and SYDVKM. The ends lost 4 bases at V and 6 bases at J; junction bases unmatched: 12. The material sequenced was CD4+ T cells from PBMCs. This TCR was sampled from a human donor with Susac syndrome. V usage is TRBV28 and J usage is TRBJ1-5, with 7 bases fitting TRBD1. The CDR3 sequence is CASSSPGTADVQPQHF. CDR3 in DNA: TGTGCCAGCAGTTCCCCGGGGACAGCGGATGTTCAGCCCCAGCATTTT.